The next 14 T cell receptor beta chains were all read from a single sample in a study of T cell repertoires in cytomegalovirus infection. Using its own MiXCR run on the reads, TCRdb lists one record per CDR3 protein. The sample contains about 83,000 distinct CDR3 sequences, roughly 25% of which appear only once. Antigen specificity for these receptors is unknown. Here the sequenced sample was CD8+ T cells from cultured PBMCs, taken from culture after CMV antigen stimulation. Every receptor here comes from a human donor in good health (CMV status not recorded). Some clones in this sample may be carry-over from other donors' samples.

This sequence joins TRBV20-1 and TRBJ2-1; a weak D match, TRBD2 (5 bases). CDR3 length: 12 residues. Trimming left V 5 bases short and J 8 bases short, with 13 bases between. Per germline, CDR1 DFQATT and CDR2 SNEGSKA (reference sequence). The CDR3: CSAWATEDEQFF. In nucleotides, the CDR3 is TGCAGTGCTTGGGCCACGGAGGATGAGCAGTTCTTC.

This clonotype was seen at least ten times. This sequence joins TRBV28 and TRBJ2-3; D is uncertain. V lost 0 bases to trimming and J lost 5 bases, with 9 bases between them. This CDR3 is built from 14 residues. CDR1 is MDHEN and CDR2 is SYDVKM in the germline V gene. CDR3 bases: TGTGCCAGCAGTTTATGGTCAGAAGAAGATACGCAGTATTTT. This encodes CASSLWSEEDTQYF.

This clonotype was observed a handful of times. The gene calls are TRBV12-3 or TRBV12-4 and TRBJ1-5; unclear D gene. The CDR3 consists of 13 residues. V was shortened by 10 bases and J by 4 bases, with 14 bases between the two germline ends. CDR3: CATTPGKNQPQHF. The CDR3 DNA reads TGTGCCACTACCCCGGGGAAGAATCAGCCCCAGCATTTT.

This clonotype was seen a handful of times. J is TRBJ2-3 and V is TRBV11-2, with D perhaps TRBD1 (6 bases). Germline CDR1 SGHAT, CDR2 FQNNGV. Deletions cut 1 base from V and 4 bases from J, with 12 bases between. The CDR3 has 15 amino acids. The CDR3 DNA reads TGTGCCAGCAGCTTAGTCCAAACAGGGTCAGATACGCAGTATTTT. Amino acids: CASSLVQTGSDTQYF.

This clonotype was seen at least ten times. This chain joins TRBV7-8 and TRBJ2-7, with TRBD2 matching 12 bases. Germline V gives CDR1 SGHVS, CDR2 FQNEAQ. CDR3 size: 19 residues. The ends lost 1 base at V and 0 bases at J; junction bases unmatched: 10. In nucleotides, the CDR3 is TGTGCCAGCAGCTTAGGAGCGGGGCTAGCGGGAGGGAGCTCCTACGAGCAGTACTTC. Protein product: CASSLGAGLAGGSSYEQYF.

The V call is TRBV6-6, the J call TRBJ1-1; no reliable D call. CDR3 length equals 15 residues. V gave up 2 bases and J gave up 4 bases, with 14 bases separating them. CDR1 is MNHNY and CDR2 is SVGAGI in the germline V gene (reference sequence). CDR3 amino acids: CASSYVTRPTTEAFF. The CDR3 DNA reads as TGTGCCAGCAGTTACGTGACAAGGCCAACCACTGAAGCTTTCTTT.

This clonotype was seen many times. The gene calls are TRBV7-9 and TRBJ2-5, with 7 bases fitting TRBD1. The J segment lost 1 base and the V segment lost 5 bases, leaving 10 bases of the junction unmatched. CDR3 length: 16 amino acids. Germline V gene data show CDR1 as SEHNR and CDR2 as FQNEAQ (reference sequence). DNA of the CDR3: TGTGCCAGCAGCCCCCGGACAGGACGTAGCCAAGAGACCCAGTACTTC. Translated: CASSPRTGRSQETQYF.

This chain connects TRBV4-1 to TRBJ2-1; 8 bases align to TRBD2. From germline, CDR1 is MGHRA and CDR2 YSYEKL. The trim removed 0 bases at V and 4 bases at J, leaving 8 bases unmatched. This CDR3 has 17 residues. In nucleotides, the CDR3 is TGCGCCAGCAGCCAAGATGGTAGTGGCGGGAGGTACAATGAGCAGTTCTTC. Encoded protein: CASSQDGSGGRYNEQFF.

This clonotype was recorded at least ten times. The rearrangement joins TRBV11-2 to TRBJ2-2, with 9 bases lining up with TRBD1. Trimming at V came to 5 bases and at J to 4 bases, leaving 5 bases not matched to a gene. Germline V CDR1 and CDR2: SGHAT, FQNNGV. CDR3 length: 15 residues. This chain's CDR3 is CASSRGQGSTGELFF. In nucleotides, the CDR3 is TGTGCCAGCAGCCGGGGACAGGGCAGCACCGGGGAGCTGTTTTTT.

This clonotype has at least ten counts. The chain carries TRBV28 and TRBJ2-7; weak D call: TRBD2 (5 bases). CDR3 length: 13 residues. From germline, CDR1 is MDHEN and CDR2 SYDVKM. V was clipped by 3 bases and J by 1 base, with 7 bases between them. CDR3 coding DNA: TGTGCCAGCAGTTTCCGGGGATCCTACGAGCAGTACTTC. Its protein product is CASSFRGSYEQYF.

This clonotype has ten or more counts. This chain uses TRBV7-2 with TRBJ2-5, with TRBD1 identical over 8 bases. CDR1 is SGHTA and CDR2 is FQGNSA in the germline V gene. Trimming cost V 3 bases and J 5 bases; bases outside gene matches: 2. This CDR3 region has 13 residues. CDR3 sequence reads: CASSLGQDETQYF. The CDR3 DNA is TGTGCCAGCAGCTTGGGACAGGACGAGACCCAGTACTTC.

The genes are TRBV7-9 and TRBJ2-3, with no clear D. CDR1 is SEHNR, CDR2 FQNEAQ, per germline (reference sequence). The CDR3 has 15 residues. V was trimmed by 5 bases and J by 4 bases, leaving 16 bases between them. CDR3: CASSGEERDPDTQYF. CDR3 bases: TGTGCCAGCAGCGGAGAGGAAAGGGATCCAGATACGCAGTATTTT.

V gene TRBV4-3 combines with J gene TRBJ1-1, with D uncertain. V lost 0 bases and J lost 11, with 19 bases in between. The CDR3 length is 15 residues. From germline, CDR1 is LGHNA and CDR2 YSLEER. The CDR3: CASSQDIFGATRAFF. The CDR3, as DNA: TGCGCCAGCAGCCAAGATATATTCGGCGCGACCCGTGCTTTCTTT.

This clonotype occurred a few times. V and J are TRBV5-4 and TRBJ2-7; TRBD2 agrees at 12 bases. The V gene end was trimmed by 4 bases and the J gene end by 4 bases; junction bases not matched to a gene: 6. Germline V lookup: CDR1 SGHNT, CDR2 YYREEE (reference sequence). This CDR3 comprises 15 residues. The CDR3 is CASSQASGGVYEQYF. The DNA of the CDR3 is TGTGCCAGCAGCCAAGCTAGCGGGGGGGTGTACGAGCAGTACTTC.